This entry lists 21 T cell receptor beta chains sequenced from one sample in a study of shared clonotypes between healthy human individuals. In the naive CD8 group, cells lacked CD45RO and were positively selected for CCR7, so terminally differentiated effector memory CD45RA+ cells were left out. TCRdb's copy holds only in-frame clones and misses some; the assay was immunoSEQ multiplex PCR. Of about 590,000 clones in the sample, less than 97% were seen once. Material for sequencing was naive CD8+ T cells sorted from blood. The source of these receptors is a woman younger than 45 in good health.

This chain uses TRBV19 with TRBJ2-1, with 12 bases fitting TRBD2. V lost 6 bases, J lost 0 bases, and 9 bases stayed unmatched. CDR1 and CDR2 (germline): LNHDA, SQIVND (reference sequence). This CDR3 region has 18 residues. CDR3 protein: CASRRTSGALSSYNEQFF. CDR3 DNA sequence: TGTGCCAGTAGACGGACTAGCGGGGCCTTGAGCTCCTACAATGAGCAGTTCTTC.

The genes are TRBV9 and TRBJ1-2; D is unclear. Germline CDR1 reads SGDLS; CDR2 reads YYNGEE. The V gene lost 0 bases and the J gene lost 8 bases, with 14 bases spanning the gap. The CDR3 is 14 amino acids. CDR3 sequence (DNA): TGTGCCAGCAGCGTAGTCGAGGGATATGACGGCTACACCTTC. Its protein is CASSVVEGYDGYTF.

This chain uses TRBV5-1 with TRBJ1-1, with D maybe TRBD1 (6 bases). V was cut by 4 bases and J by 1 base, with 17 bases left in between. The CDR3 covers 16 residues. Germline loops: CDR1 SGHRS, CDR2 YFSETQ. The chain's CDR3 is CASSPTEGGENTEAFF. In DNA form, the CDR3 reads TGCGCCAGCAGCCCCACGGAGGGGGGGGAGAACACTGAAGCTTTCTTT.

The chain couples TRBV28 to TRBJ2-7, with 9 bases identical to TRBD2. The V segment lost 3 bases and the J segment 1 base; nucleotides outside the gene matches: 10. Per the germline V gene, CDR1 is MDHEN and CDR2 is SYDVKM. The CDR3 has 17 amino acids. This CDR3 reads CASSLSSSSGKSYEQYF. DNA of the CDR3: TGTGCCAGCAGTTTGTCCTCCTCTAGCGGGAAATCCTACGAGCAGTACTTC. Complete variable domain (other parts from reference TRBV28 and TRBJ2-7): DVKVTQSSRYLVKRTGEKVFLECVQDMDHENMFWYRQDPGLGLRLIYFSYDVKMKEKGDIPEGYSVSREKKERFSLILESASTNQTSMYLCASSLSSSSGKSYEQYFGPGTRLTVT.

This clone is a singleton in its sample. V is TRBV5-6 and J is TRBJ2-7; D is possibly TRBD1 or TRBD2 (5 bases each). CDR3 length: 14 amino acids. Trimming pared 0 bases from V and 6 bases from J, leaving 13 bases between. CDR1 SGHDT and CDR2 YYEEEE come from the germline V gene. The CDR3 here is CASSLDGVGGEQYF. The CDR3 DNA reads as TGTGCCAGCAGCTTGGATGGGGTTGGGGGCGAGCAGTACTTC.

The V gene is TRBV28, the J gene TRBJ2-2; 10 nucleotides agree with TRBD1. CDR1 is MDHEN, CDR2 SYDVKM, per germline. This CDR3 spans 15 amino acids. The junction had 4 bases not matched to a gene; V was cut back by 3 bases and J by 6 bases. This CDR3 is CASSFTGTGAGELFF. DNA of the CDR3: TGTGCCAGCAGTTTTACCGGGACAGGGGCCGGGGAGCTGTTTTTT.

This rearrangement joins TRBV28 to TRBJ1-2; 10 nucleotides line up with TRBD1. This CDR3 region has 15 residues. Per the germline V gene, CDR1 is MDHEN and CDR2 is SYDVKM. The V and J ends lost 6 bases and 6 bases, in that order; junction bases with no gene match: 10. The CDR3 nucleotides are TGTGCCAGCAGGTTCCGGGACAGGGGCGATCATGGCTACACCTTC. Its translation is CASRFRDRGDHGYTF.

The chain carries TRBV27 and TRBJ1-2, with D maybe TRBD1 (5 bases). The germline gives CDR1 MNHEY, CDR2 SMNVEV (reference sequence). Trimming left V 4 bases short and J 7 bases short, with 7 bases between. The CDR3 has 11 residues. CDR3 residues: CASSSGFGYTF. CDR3 DNA sequence: TGTGCCAGCAGTTCAGGGTTTGGCTACACCTTC.

This clone showed up just once. This chain links TRBV5-6 with TRBJ2-1; TRBD2 matches 13 bases. The germline V gene has CDR1 SGHDT and CDR2 YYEEEE. This CDR3 is 16 amino acids long. V lost 3 bases to trimming and J lost 9 bases; unmatched junction nucleotides: 9. CDR3 amino acids: CASSSVTSGGTSEQFF. In DNA form, the CDR3 reads TGTGCCAGCAGCTCTGTGACTAGCGGGGGGACAAGTGAGCAGTTCTTC.

This sequence joins TRBV28 and TRBJ2-1; 8 bases are shared with TRBD1. The CDR3 runs 14 residues. Germline lookup yields CDR1 MDHEN and CDR2 SYDVKM. V dropped 8 bases and J dropped 4; count of bases not matched to a gene: 7. The DNA of the CDR3 is TGTGCCAGCGGCAGCGGACAGGGATACAATGAGCAGTTCTTC. Protein: CASGSGQGYNEQFF. Filled out from reference TRBV28 and TRBJ2-1, the complete variable domain reads DVKVTQSSRYLVKRTGEKVFLECVQDMDHENMFWYRQDPGLGLRLIYFSYDVKMKEKGDIPEGYSVSREKKERFSLILESASTNQTSMYLCASGSGQGYNEQFFGPGTRLTVL.

A note on this clone: Other DNA sequences in the sample encode the same CDR3. The chain has TRBV7-9 and TRBJ2-7; D is uncertain. V dropped 2 bases and J dropped 5 bases, with 7 bases sitting between them. CDR1 is SEHNR and CDR2 is FQNEAQ in the germline V gene (reference sequence). There are 12 residues in the CDR3. CDR3 nucleotide sequence: TGTGCCAGCAGCTTAACGACTGACGAGCAGTACTTC. Translating it yields CASSLTTDEQYF.

This clone was observed once. The V and J genes are TRBV4-1 and TRBJ2-1, with 9 bases matching TRBD2. V trimming: 0 bases; J trimming: 7 bases; junction bases outside the gene matches: 7. This CDR3 region has 16 residues. Per germline, CDR1 MGHRA and CDR2 YSYEKL. The CDR3 nucleotides read TGCGCCAGCAGCCAAGATATGGCGGGAGGGGGTAATGAGCAGTTCTTC. Its translation is CASSQDMAGGGNEQFF.

The V gene is TRBV10-3, the J gene TRBJ2-3; D gene unclear. Between the trimmed V and J ends, which lost 3 bases and 0 bases, there was a span of 10 bases. This CDR3 is built from 15 residues. The germline gives CDR1 ENHRY, CDR2 SYGVKD. This chain's CDR3 is CAISETPTSTDTQYF. DNA for the CDR3: TGTGCCATCAGTGAAACACCTACTAGCACAGATACGCAGTATTTT.

This chain uses TRBV11-2 with TRBJ2-7; 7 bases fit TRBD2. V shed 3 bases, J shed 1 base, and the junction held 6 bases outside the gene matches. The CDR3 runs to 15 residues. The V gene's germline CDR1 is SGHAT and CDR2 FQNNGV. CDR3 nucleotide sequence: TGTGCCAGCAGCTTGCCCCAGCGGGGTTCCTACGAGCAGTACTTC. This codes for CASSLPQRGSYEQYF.

The chain employs TRBV27 and TRBJ2-2; TRBD2 might be the D (6 bases). V dropped 3 bases and J dropped 6 bases, with 14 bases sitting between them. Per the germline V gene, CDR1 is MNHEY and CDR2 is SMNVEV (reference sequence). CDR3 length equals 15 residues. The CDR3 DNA is TGTGCCAGCAGTTTCCACCCCCGGGAGTCCGGGGAGCTGTTTTTT. Amino acids: CASSFHPRESGELFF.

This clone was detected only once. This rearrangement joins TRBV28 to TRBJ1-3; D possibly corresponds to TRBD1 (6 bases). Germline values: CDR1 MDHEN, CDR2 SYDVKM. This CDR3 spans 16 amino acids. V lost 2 bases, J lost 1 base, and 12 bases lay in between. For the CDR3, the DNA is TGTGCCAGCAGTTTAAGTCCGGACAGATCTGGAAACACCATATATTTT. Translation gives CASSLSPDRSGNTIYF.

This chain joins TRBV4-1 and TRBJ2-2, with 9 bases that match TRBD2. Germline V gene data show CDR1 as MGHRA and CDR2 as YSYEKL. Germline trimming cut 4 bases from V and 7 bases from J; bases unmatched to any gene: 13. The CDR3 is 17 residues long. CDR3 loop: CASSRNPLAGDVGELFF. The CDR3 bases are TGCGCCAGCAGCCGAAACCCATTAGCGGGAGATGTCGGGGAGCTGTTTTTT.

This sequence joins TRBV4-1 and TRBJ1-5; no clear D. Germline V gene lookup returns CDR1 MGHRA and CDR2 YSYEKL. The CDR3 loop spans 15 amino acids. The ends were cut back, 1 base at V and 4 bases at J, with 11 bases in the middle. This CDR3 is CASSQGFSANQPQHF. The CDR3 nucleotides are TGCGCCAGCAGCCAAGGTTTCAGTGCAAATCAGCCCCAGCATTTT.

The CDR3 here is CASSLAQDGYTF. The CDR3 coding sequence is TGTGCCAGCAGCCTAGCACAGGACGGCTACACCTTC. This chain joins TRBV13 and TRBJ1-2; a possible D gene is TRBD1 (5 bases). The V end lost 5 bases, the J end lost 8 bases, and 12 bases lay between the germline ends. Germline CDR1 is PRHDT and CDR2 is FYEKMQ (reference sequence). The CDR3 loop spans 12 amino acids.

V gene TRBV7-9 combines with J gene TRBJ2-5; D possibly uses TRBD1 or TRBD2 (5 bases each). The V gene lost 4 bases and the J gene lost 4 bases, with 13 bases spanning the gap. This CDR3 spans 14 amino acids. Germline V lookup: CDR1 SEHNR, CDR2 FQNEAQ (reference sequence). CDR3 residues: CASSSGTSGETQYF. CDR3 sequence (DNA): TGTGCCAGCAGCTCAGGGACGTCCGGAGAGACCCAGTACTTC. The variable domain in full, completed from reference TRBV7-9 and TRBJ2-5, reads DTGVSQNPRHKITKRGQNVTFRCDPISEHNRLYWYRQTLGQGPEFLTYFQNEAQLEKSRLLSDRFSAERPKGSFSTLEIQRTEQGDSAMYLCASSSGTSGETQYFGPGTRLLVL.

The rearrangement uses TRBV19 and TRBJ2-7; 8 bases align to TRBD2. CDR3 size: 14 residues. The ends lost 5 bases at V and 3 bases at J; junction bases unmatched: 6. Germline V CDR1 and CDR2: LNHDA, SQIVND (reference sequence). The CDR3 DNA reads as TGTGCCAGTAGTTTTACTAGCGGCTTCTACGAGCAGTACTTC. As protein: CASSFTSGFYEQYF.